The entry that follows covers one TCR beta chain sequence. The ends were cut back, 0 bases at V and 1 base at J, with 10 bases in the middle. Germline values: CDR1 SGHRS, CDR2 YFSETQ. The CDR3 is made up of 15 amino acids. The record originates from a study of T-cell reconstitution after alpha-beta-depleted transplantation in children. For TCRbeta, the library was prepared with unique molecular identifiers. TCRdb ran MiXCR on the PCR reads and lists one entry per CDR3 protein. The sample has a few hundred thousand distinct CDR3 sequences, around 16% seen once. The material was PBMCs from the stem cell graft donor, obtained from the stem cell graft. The TCR sequence derives from a human donor who donated a stem cell graft to a child with acute lymphoblastic leukemia. J is TRBJ1-1 and V is TRBV5-1; D is unresolved. The DNA of the CDR3 is TGCGCCAGCAGCTTGGGACCGGGAACGAACACTGAAGCTTTCTTT. This encodes CASSLGPGTNTEAFF.